These 14 T cell receptor beta chains originate from one sample sequenced in a study of T cell responses to AZD1222 COVID-19 vaccine. Assay: immunoSEQ multiplex PCR; the TCRdb copy retains only in-frame clones and omits some. The table records around 250,000 clones, more than 85% of them present only once. The source material was peripheral blood, sampled on day 0 of AZD1222 vaccination. These receptors were taken from an adult in good health.

J is TRBJ1-1 and V is TRBV5-4; tentative D call: TRBD1 (6 bases). This CDR3 spans 15 amino acids. Trimming removed 0 bases from V and 1 base from J, with 10 bases in between. Germline V gene data show CDR1 as SGHNT and CDR2 as YYREEE (reference sequence). As DNA, the CDR3 is TGTGCCAGCAGCTTGGCCGGGACACAGAACACTGAAGCTTTCTTT. Encoded protein: CASSLAGTQNTEAFF.

The gene calls are TRBV19 and TRBJ2-1; 10 bases match TRBD1. V lost 1 base and J lost 9; bases outside the gene matches: 3. The CDR3 is 14 residues long. CDR1 and CDR2 from the germline V gene are LNHDA and SQIVND (reference sequence). The CDR3, as DNA: TGTGCCAGTAGTATAGTGGACAGGGGGGGTGAGCAGTTCTTC. Its protein is CASSIVDRGGEQFF.

The rearrangement uses TRBV4-1 and TRBJ2-3; tentatively, D is TRBD2 (5 bases). V was pared by 1 base and J by 2 bases, with 7 bases between. The CDR3 runs to 14 residues. Germline values: CDR1 MGHRA, CDR2 YSYEKL. This chain's CDR3 is CASSQGTPTDTQYF. The CDR3 DNA is TGCGCCAGCAGCCAAGGGACTCCCACAGATACGCAGTATTTT.

The CDR3 DNA follows: TGTGCCAGCAGTTACTCAAGGGGGGGGCCCTTCTACGAGCAGTACTTC. Its protein is CASSYSRGGPFYEQYF. The rearrangement links TRBV6-5 to TRBJ2-7, with D possibly matching TRBD2 (7 bases). Germline-derived CDR1 and CDR2 are MNHEY and SVGAGI. V was trimmed by 0 bases and J by 3 bases, leaving 15 bases between them. There are 16 residues in the CDR3.

The J gene is TRBJ1-1, the V gene TRBV6-6; D might be TRBD1 (5 bases). CDR1 and CDR2 (germline): MNHNY, SVGAGI (reference sequence). The V end was cut by 10 bases, the J end by 1 base, with 19 bases between. The length of the CDR3 is 15 residues. The chain's CDR3 is CATEGAGPGNTEAFF. In DNA, the CDR3 is TGTGCCACCGAAGGGGCAGGTCCCGGGAACACTGAAGCTTTCTTT.

This chain joins TRBV28 and TRBJ1-2, with D uncertain. CDR3 length: 14 amino acids. Trimming pared 3 bases from V and 4 bases from J, leaving 12 bases between. The germline V gene has CDR1 MDHEN and CDR2 SYDVKM. CDR3 region: CASSFRAISYGYTF. The CDR3 DNA reads TGTGCCAGCAGTTTTAGGGCCATCTCCTATGGCTACACCTTC.

The rearrangement uses TRBV6-5 and TRBJ1-3; no firm D call. V was trimmed by 7 bases and J by 2 bases, leaving 15 bases between them. CDR3 size: 15 residues. Germline-derived CDR1 and CDR2 are MNHEY and SVGAGI. This CDR3 is CASTAGGVTGNTIYF. CDR3 DNA sequence: TGTGCCAGCACCGCAGGTGGGGTCACTGGAAACACCATATATTTT.

The chain joins TRBV27 to TRBJ1-1; D may be TRBD1 (5 bases). From germline, CDR1 is MNHEY and CDR2 SMNVEV (reference sequence). There are 14 residues in the CDR3. Trimming removed 6 bases at V and 2 bases at J, with 13 bases between. The DNA of the CDR3 is TGTGCCAGCAGCCCTCGGGGCAGCAACACTGAAGCTTTCTTT. Amino acid sequence: CASSPRGSNTEAFF.

This chain uses TRBV21-1 with TRBJ1-1; no DNA check was done on the table's D call, TRBD1. TRBV21-1 is classified as a pseudogene. The CDR3 length is 16 residues. The CDR3 here is CASSKISLQGKSEAFF. The CDR3, as DNA: TGTGCCAGCAGCAAAATATCCCTGCAGGGAAAGTCTGAAGCTTTCTTT.

The V call is TRBV28, the J call TRBJ2-7; possible D gene TRBD1, 6 bases. CDR1 is MDHEN and CDR2 is SYDVKM in the germline V gene. This CDR3 comprises 14 residues. V was trimmed by 6 bases and J by 4 bases, leaving 16 bases between them. The CDR3 DNA sequence: TGTGCCAGCAGCCCTCTCGGGACACCTTACGAGCAGTACTTC. It translates to CASSPLGTPYEQYF.

The count of this clone is one. The rearrangement uses TRBV2 and TRBJ1-5, with D uncertain. The germline V gene has CDR1 SNHLY and CDR2 FYNNEI. The CDR3 loop spans 16 amino acids. The V and J ends lost 8 bases and 9 bases respectively, with 26 bases between them. The CDR3 region has the DNA TGTGCCAGCCAGCCACCGGGCGGAGCCCCGAGCGGGCCCCAGCATTTT. This codes for CASQPPGGAPSGPQHF. Together with reference TRBV2 and TRBJ1-5, the CDR3 gives the full variable domain: EPEVTQTPSHQVTQMGQEVILRCVPISNHLYFYWYRQILGQKVEFLVSFYNNEISEKSEIFDDQFSVERPDGSNFTLKIRSTKLEDSAMYFCASQPPGGAPSGPQHFGDGTRLSIL.

This clone appeared a single time. The chain employs TRBV28 and TRBJ1-5; D gene uncertain. Germline CDR1 MDHEN, CDR2 SYDVKM. V was shortened by 4 bases and J by 6 bases, with 7 bases between the two germline ends. CDR3 length equals 12 residues. The CDR3 spells CASSYLTQPQHF. DNA for the CDR3: TGTGCCAGCAGTTACCTTACTCAGCCCCAGCATTTT. Based on the CDR3 plus reference TRBV28 and TRBJ1-5, the full variable domain is DVKVTQSSRYLVKRTGEKVFLECVQDMDHENMFWYRQDPGLGLRLIYFSYDVKMKEKGDIPEGYSVSREKKERFSLILESASTNQTSMYLCASSYLTQPQHFGDGTRLSIL.

This chain joins TRBV24-1 and TRBJ2-1, with D uncertain. Germline V lookup: CDR1 KGHDR, CDR2 SFDVKD. V was trimmed by 5 bases and J by 8 bases, leaving 9 bases between them. The CDR3 loop spans 12 amino acids. The CDR3 DNA sequence: TGTGCCACCAGTGCAGTGAAGGATGAGCAGTTCTTC. Its translation: CATSAVKDEQFF.

A word on this clone: Other DNA sequences within the sample encode an identical CDR3. The CDR3 loop is CSAPGGTEAFF. CDR3 nucleotide sequence: TGCAGTGCCCCCGGGGGGACTGAAGCTTTCTTT. This chain joins TRBV20-1 and TRBJ1-1, with D possibly matching TRBD1 (5 bases). This CDR3 comprises 11 residues. Germline V lookup: CDR1 DFQATT, CDR2 SNEGSKA (reference sequence). V was pared by 6 bases and J by 5 bases, with 10 bases between.